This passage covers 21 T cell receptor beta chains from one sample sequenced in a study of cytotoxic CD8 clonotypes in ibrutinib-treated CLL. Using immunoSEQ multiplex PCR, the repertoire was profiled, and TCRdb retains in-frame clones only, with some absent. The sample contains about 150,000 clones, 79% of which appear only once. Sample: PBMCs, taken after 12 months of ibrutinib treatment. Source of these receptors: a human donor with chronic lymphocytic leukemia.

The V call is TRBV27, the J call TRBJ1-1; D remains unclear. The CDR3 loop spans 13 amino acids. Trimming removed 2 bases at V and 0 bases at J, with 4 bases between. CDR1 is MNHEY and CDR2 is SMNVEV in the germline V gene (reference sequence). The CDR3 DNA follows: TGTGCCAGCAGTTTAGTCTTGAACACTGAAGCTTTCTTT. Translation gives CASSLVLNTEAFF.

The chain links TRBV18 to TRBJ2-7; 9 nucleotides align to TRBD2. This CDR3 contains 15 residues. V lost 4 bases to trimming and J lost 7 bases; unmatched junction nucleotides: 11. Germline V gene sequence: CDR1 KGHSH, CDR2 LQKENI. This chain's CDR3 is CASSLPGLAFREQYF. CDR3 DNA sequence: TGTGCCAGCTCACTTCCGGGACTAGCTTTTCGGGAGCAGTACTTC.

The CDR3 sequence is CASTTAVLGELFF. The CDR3 DNA reads as TGTGCCAGCACGACAGCCGTCCTGGGGGAGCTGTTTTTT. The V and J genes are TRBV18 and TRBJ2-2, with a tentative D call TRBD1 (5 bases). V was trimmed by 8 bases and J by 8 bases, leaving 15 bases between them. Germline assignment: CDR1 KGHSH and CDR2 LQKENI. This CDR3 has 13 amino acids.

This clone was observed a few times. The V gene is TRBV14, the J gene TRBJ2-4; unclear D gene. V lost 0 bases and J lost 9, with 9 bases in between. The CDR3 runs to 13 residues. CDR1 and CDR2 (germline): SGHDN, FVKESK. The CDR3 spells CASSQESIRIQYF. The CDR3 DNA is TGTGCCAGCAGCCAAGAAAGCATACGCATTCAGTACTTC.

In DNA, the CDR3 is TGTGCCAGCAGTGTCCGGGACAGAGACTACGAGCAGTACTTC. Its protein is CASSVRDRDYEQYF. The V call is TRBV2, the J call TRBJ2-7, with 7 nucleotides matching TRBD1. The CDR3 runs 14 residues. CDR1 and CDR2 from the germline V gene are SNHLY and FYNNEI. J was trimmed by 3 bases and V by 4 bases; bases with no gene match: 6.

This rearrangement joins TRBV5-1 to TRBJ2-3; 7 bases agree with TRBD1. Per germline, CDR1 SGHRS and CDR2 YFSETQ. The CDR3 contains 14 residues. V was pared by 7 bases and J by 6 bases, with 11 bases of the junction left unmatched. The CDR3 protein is CASAAGTESDTQYF. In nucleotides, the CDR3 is TGCGCCAGCGCGGCCGGGACAGAATCGGATACGCAGTATTTT.

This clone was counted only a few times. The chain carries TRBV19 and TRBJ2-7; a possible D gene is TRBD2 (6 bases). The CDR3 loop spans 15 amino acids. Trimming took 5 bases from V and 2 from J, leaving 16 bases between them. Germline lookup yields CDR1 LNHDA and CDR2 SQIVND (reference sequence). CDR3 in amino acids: CASSLTGSGAYEQYF. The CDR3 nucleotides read TGTGCCAGTAGTCTCACGGGATCGGGGGCCTACGAGCAGTACTTC.

CDR3 loop: CASSYPGLELFF. The CDR3 DNA sequence: TGTGCCAGCAGTTACCCGGGTTTGGAGCTGTTTTTT. The gene calls are TRBV6-6 and TRBJ2-2; D ambiguous. The CDR3 loop spans 12 amino acids. Trimming took off 2 bases at V and 10 bases at J, with 8 bases between the two ends. Germline V gene data show CDR1 as MNHNY and CDR2 as SVGAGI (reference sequence).

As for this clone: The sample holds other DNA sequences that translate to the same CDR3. The CDR3 sequence: CASRAVAGFTYNEQFF. CDR3 in DNA: TGCGCCAGCAGAGCCGTGGCCGGTTTTACCTACAATGAGCAGTTCTTC. This chain uses TRBV5-1 with TRBJ2-1; D gene uncertain. The V end lost 5 bases, the J end lost 2 bases, and 17 bases lay between the germline ends. Germline V gene lookup returns CDR1 SGHRS and CDR2 YFSETQ. The CDR3 sequence is 16 residues long. Filled out from reference TRBV5-1 and TRBJ2-1, the complete variable domain reads KAGVTQTPRYLIKTRGQQVTLSCSPISGHRSVSWYQQTPGQGLQFLFEYFSETQRNKGNFPGRFSGRQFSNSRSEMNVSTLELGDSALYLCASRAVAGFTYNEQFFGPGTRLTVL.

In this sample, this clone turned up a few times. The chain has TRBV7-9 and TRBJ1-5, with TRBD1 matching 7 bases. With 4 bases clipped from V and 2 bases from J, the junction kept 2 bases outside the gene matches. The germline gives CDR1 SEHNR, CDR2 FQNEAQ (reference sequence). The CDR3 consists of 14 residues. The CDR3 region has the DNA TGTGCCAGCAGCTCCGGACAGGGCAATCAGCCCCAGCATTTT. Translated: CASSSGQGNQPQHF.

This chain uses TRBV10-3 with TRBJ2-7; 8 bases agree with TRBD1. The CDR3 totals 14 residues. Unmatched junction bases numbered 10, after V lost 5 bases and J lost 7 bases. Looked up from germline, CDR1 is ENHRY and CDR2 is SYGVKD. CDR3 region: CAISPGGPTKEQYF. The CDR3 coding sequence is TGTGCCATCAGTCCAGGGGGCCCTACTAAGGAGCAGTACTTC.

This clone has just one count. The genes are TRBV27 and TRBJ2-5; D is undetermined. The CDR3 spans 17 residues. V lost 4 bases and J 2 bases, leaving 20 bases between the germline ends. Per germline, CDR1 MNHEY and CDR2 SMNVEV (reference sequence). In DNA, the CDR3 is TGTGCCAGCAGTTCCTCCCTCGGTCGTCCTGGGCAAGAGACCCAGTACTTC. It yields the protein CASSSSLGRPGQETQYF.

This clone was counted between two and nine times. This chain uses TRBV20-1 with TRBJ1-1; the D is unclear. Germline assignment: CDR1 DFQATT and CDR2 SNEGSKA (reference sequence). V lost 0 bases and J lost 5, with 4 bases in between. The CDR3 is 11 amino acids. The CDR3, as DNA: TGCAGTGCTAGAGAGCAAACTGAAGCTTTCTTT. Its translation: CSAREQTEAFF.

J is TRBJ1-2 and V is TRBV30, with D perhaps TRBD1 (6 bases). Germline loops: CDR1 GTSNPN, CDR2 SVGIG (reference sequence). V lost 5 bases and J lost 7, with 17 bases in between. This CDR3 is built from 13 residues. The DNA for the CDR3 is TGTGCCTGGGGTTCCAGGGGCTGGAGTGGCTACACCTTC. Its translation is CAWGSRGWSGYTF. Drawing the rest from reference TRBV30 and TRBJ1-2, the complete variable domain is SQTIHQWPATLVQPVGSPLSLECTVEGTSNPNLYWYRQAAGRGLQLLFYSVGIGQISSEVPQNLSASRPQDRQFILSSKKLLLSDSGFYLCAWGSRGWSGYTFGSGTRLTVV.

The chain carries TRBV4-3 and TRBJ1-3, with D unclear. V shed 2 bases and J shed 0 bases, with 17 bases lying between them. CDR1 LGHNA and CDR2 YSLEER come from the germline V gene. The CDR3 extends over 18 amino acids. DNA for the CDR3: TGCGCCAGCAGCCAACCACCAGATTGGTCCCTCTCTGGAAACACCATATATTTT. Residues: CASSQPPDWSLSGNTIYF.

The CDR3 DNA sequence: TGTGCCAGCAGTTCCCAGGATGGCTACACCTTC. Protein product: CASSSQDGYTF. The V and J genes are TRBV6-5 and TRBJ1-2; D is uncertain. Germline loops: CDR1 MNHEY, CDR2 SVGAGI. V lost 4 bases to trimming and J lost 6 bases, with 6 bases between them. The CDR3 runs to 11 residues.

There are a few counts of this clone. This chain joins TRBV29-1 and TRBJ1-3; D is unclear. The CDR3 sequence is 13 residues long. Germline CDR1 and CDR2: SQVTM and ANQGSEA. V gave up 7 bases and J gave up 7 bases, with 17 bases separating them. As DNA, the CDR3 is TGCAGCGCCTCGATAGGGCGACGGAACACCATATATTTT. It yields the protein CSASIGRRNTIYF.

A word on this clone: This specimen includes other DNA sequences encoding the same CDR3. The CDR3 reads CASSPRGYEQYF. Written as DNA, the CDR3 is TGTGCCAGCTCACCACGGGGCTACGAGCAGTACTTC. The chain has TRBV18 and TRBJ2-7, with D hard to call. Germline CDR1 reads KGHSH; CDR2 reads LQKENI. CDR3 length: 12 amino acids. Trimming shortened V by 1 base and J by 3 bases, and 4 bases separated the two germline ends. The entire variable domain, with the rest obtained from reference TRBV18 and TRBJ2-7, is as follows: NAGVMQNPRHLVRRRGQEARLRCSPMKGHSHVYWYRQLPEEGLKFMVYLQKENIIDESGMPKERFSAEFPKEGPSILRIQQVVRGDSAAYFCASSPRGYEQYFGPGTRLTVT.

In DNA form, the CDR3 reads TGTGCCAGCAGCTTAGATCGAATGACTGAAGCTTTCTTT. It encodes CASSLDRMTEAFF. The genes are TRBV11-2 and TRBJ1-1, with D unresolved. Germline V gene sequence: CDR1 SGHAT, CDR2 FQNNGV. The V gene lost 0 bases and the J gene lost 5 bases, with 7 bases spanning the gap. This CDR3 comprises 13 residues.

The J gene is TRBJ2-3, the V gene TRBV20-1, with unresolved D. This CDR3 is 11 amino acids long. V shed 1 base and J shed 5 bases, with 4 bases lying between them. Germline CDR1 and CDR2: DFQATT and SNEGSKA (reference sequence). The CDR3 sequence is CSARAVDTQYF. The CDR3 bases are TGCAGTGCTAGAGCGGTAGATACGCAGTATTTT.

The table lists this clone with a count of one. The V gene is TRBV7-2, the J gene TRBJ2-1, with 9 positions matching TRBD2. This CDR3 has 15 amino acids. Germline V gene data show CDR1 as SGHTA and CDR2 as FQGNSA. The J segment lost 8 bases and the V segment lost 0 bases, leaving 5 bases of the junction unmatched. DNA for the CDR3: TGTGCCAGCAGCTTAGCCCTAGCGGGATCGGATGAGCAGTTCTTC. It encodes CASSLALAGSDEQFF.